This TCR beta chain was captured in a study of beta chain features in type 1 diabetes. Germline V gene lookup returns CDR1 SGHNT and CDR2 YYREEE (reference sequence). Trimming left V 4 bases short and J 3 bases short, with 5 bases between. This CDR3 has 12 amino acids. The sequenced template was cDNA made from the entire isolated RNA. Roughly 3.5 million reads per sample on average were obtained from naive, central memory and regulatory T cell samples. TCRdb's copy holds only in-frame clones and misses some; the assay was immunoSEQ multiplex PCR. This table holds about 270,000 clones, around an eighth found once. Post-sort purity exceeded 95% for all sorted populations. Worth noting for this clone: Its antigen is currently unknown.

Study-wide results and limits: The study found moderately but significantly shorter TCRB CDR3s in all four CD4+ subsets of Type 1 diabetes patients. Patients with type 1 diabetes showed fewer VDJ junction insertions and more deletions.

This sequence originates from a woman in her thirties or forties in good health. Material for sequencing was naive CD4+ T cells from blood. This chain connects TRBV5-4 to TRBJ2-1; a weak D match, TRBD2 (5 bases). The CDR3 sequence is CASSRGYNEQFF. CDR3 DNA sequence: TGTGCCAGCAGCCGGGGCTACAATGAGCAGTTCTTC.